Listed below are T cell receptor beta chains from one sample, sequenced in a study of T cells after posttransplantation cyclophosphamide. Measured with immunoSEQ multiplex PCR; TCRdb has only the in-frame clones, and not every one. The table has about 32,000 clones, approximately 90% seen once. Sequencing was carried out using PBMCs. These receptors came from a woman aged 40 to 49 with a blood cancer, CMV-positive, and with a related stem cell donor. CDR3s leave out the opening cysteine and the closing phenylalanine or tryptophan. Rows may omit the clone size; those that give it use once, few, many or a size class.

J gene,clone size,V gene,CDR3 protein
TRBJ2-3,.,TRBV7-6,ASSPGASGGRTDTQY
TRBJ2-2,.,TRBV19,ASSIGLAGSTGELF
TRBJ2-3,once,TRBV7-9,ASSLDWETDTQY
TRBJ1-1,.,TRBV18,ASSPDSLNTEAF
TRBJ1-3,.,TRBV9,ASSGRDSIYTIY
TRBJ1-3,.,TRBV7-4,ASSLHRPGNTIY
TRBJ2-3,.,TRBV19,ASKALTGEEGMDTQY
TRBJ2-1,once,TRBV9,ASSALRDYNEQF
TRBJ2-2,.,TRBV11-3,ASTFGNTGELF
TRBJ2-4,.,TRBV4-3,ASSQDDRVSAKNIQY
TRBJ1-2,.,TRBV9,ASSASTGALSGYT
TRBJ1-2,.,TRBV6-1,ASSGLGGRDYGYT
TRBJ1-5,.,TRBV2,ASSGGTEDQPQH
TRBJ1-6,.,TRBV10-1,ASTGAYNSPLH
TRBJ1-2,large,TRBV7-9,ASTYQTGGGDRGYT
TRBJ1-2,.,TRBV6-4,ASSPGREGGYT
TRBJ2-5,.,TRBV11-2,ASSVGQVRVPETQY
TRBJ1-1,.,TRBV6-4,ASSDGGSAF
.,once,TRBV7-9,ASRSGTGVRAYEQY
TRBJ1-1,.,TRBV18,ASSPHRPGRGNTEAF